A selection of T cell receptor beta chains follows, all from one sample in a study of early T cells in non-severe SARS-CoV-2 infection. A single record per CDR3 protein comes from TCRdb applying MiXCR to the 5' RACE reads. The table shows tens of thousands of distinct CDR3 sequences, with around an eighth occurring only once. The sample consisted of whole blood. The receptor source for this set is an adult who was a healthcare worker with PCR-confirmed SARS-CoV-2 infection or an uninfected control (not recorded which). CDR3s include the opening cysteine and the closing phenylalanine or tryptophan. The order of the fields is D gene, J gene, clone size, V gene, CDR3 DNA, CDR3 protein. The D gene is left open where the match is weak. Part of the rows lack a size; the others show once, few, many or a class for expanded clones.

. TRBJ2-7 few TRBV27 TGTGCCAGCAGTCCCGCCATCTCCTACGAGCAGTACTTC CASSPAISYEQYF
TRBD2 TRBJ2-3 . TRBV7-2 TGTGCCAGCAGCCCTCGAATAGCGGGAGCTCCAGATACGCAGTATTTT CASSPRIAGAPDTQYF
. TRBJ1-6 . TRBV27 TGTGCCAGCAGTTTAAACAGGGCGTCCTATAATTCACCCCTCCACTTT CASSLNRASYNSPLHF
. TRBJ1-5 . TRBV28 TGTGCCAGCAGTTTACCGCCCGGCCTAGACAATCAGCCCCAGCATTTT CASSLPPGLDNQPQHF
. TRBJ1-2 . TRBV2 TGTGCCAGCGGTAGAAACTATGGCTACACCTTC CASGRNYGYTF
TRBD1 TRBJ2-1 many TRBV12-3/TRBV12-4 TGTGCCAGCAGTTTCGGGACAGGGGCCTCCAATGAGCAGTTCTTC CASSFGTGASNEQFF
. TRBJ2-1 few TRBV28 TGTGCCAGCAGTTGGACGGCCCGACCGGAACAGTTCTTC CASSWTARPEQFF
TRBD2 TRBJ2-1 many TRBV19 TGTGCCAGTAGTATAGTGGCTAGCGGGGCATACAATGAGCAGTTCTTC CASSIVASGAYNEQFF
. TRBJ1-2 few TRBV20-1 TGCAGTGCTAGCCGACAGGCCTCCCTATATGGCTACACCTTC CSASRQASLYGYTF
TRBD2 TRBJ2-3 few TRBV28 TGTGCCAGCAGTTCCTGGACTAGCGGAAACACAGATACGCAGTATTTT CASSSWTSGNTDTQYF
. TRBJ1-3 . TRBV11-2 TGTGCCAGCAGGCGACAGTCGTTCTCTGGAAACACCATATATTTT CASRRQSFSGNTIYF
. TRBJ1-5 . TRBV27 TGTGCCAGCAGTATCTACAGGGTCGGACAGCCCCAGCATTTT CASSIYRVGQPQHF
. TRBJ2-5 few TRBV24-1 TGTGCCACCAGTGGGCTCCGGGGGCGGACCCAGTACTTC CATSGLRGRTQYF
. TRBJ1-5 few TRBV7-9 TGTGCCAGCAGCTCGACGTTGAGGGGAAATCAGCCCCAGCATTTT CASSSTLRGNQPQHF
. TRBJ2-2 . TRBV12-3/TRBV12-4 TGTGCCAGCAGTTCTCCAGGGCCCGCGAACACCGGGGAGCTGTTTTTT CASSSPGPANTGELFF
. TRBJ2-6 many TRBV28 TGTGCCAGCAGGAACAGAGTTTTCTCTGGGGCCAACGTCCTGACTTTC CASRNRVFSGANVLTF
. TRBJ2-3 many TRBV7-2 TGTGCCAGCAGCCTCCAAGCGGTGAGCACAGATACGCAGTATTTT CASSLQAVSTDTQYF
TRBD2 TRBJ2-3 many TRBV6-1 TGTGCCAGCAGTGAAGGTGGAGCGGGAGGTCTTAATACGCAGTATTTT CASSEGGAGGLNTQYF
. TRBJ2-1 few TRBV28 TGTGCCAGCAGTTTATGGGGGAATTACAATGAGCAGTTCTTC CASSLWGNYNEQFF
. TRBJ2-5 . TRBV24-1 TGTGCCACCAGTGACTGGACCCTTTCAACCCAGTACTTC CATSDWTLSTQYF
. TRBJ1-5 . TRBV3-1 TGTGCCAGCAGCCCGGGTCAGGACAATCAGCCCCAGCATTTT CASSPGQDNQPQHF
. TRBJ1-3 many TRBV29-1 TGCAGCGTTGTTAAGAGCTCTGGAAACACCATATATTTT CSVVKSSGNTIYF
. TRBJ1-1 few TRBV27 TGTGCCAGCAGTTCCCACTTTAGAAGGGGCAACACTGAAGCTTTCTTT CASSSHFRRGNTEAFF
. TRBJ1-2 few TRBV19 TGTGCCAGTAGTATGCGGGGGGCTAATGGCTACACCTTC CASSMRGANGYTF
. TRBJ2-5 many TRBV27 TGTGCCAGCAGTTTAGGGCCACTAGGGACCCAGTACTTC CASSLGPLGTQYF
. TRBJ2-7 few TRBV28 TGTGCCGCCCGAGGGGACTCCTACGAGCAGTACTTC CAARGDSYEQYF
TRBD2 TRBJ2-7 many TRBV7-2 TGTGCCAGCAGCCCCAGTCGGGCGGGAGTAGGCGAGCAGTACTTC CASSPSRAGVGEQYF
TRBD2 TRBJ2-2 few TRBV24-1 TGTGCCACCAGTGATTTGTTAGCGGGAGGGCCGAACACCGGGGAGCTGTTTTTT CATSDLLAGGPNTGELFF
. TRBJ1-5 many TRBV7-3 TGTGCCAGCAGCTTAACATCAGGTCGGAGTAATCAGCCCCAGCATTTT CASSLTSGRSNQPQHF
TRBD2 TRBJ2-1 few TRBV5-6 TGTGCCAGCAGCTTGCTAGCGGGAGGGCTCAATGAGCAGTTCTTC CASSLLAGGLNEQFF
. TRBJ1-6 few TRBV6-1 TGTGCCAGCTGGTGGCGGGGGGAAAATTCACCCCTCCACTTT CASWWRGENSPLHF
TRBD2 TRBJ2-7 . TRBV29-1 TGCAGCGTTCATGGTACTAGCGGCCCCCACGAGCAGTACTTC CSVHGTSGPHEQYF
. TRBJ2-3 many TRBV19 TGTGCCAGTGGGCCCGGAGGATCCACAGATACGCAGTATTTT CASGPGGSTDTQYF
. TRBJ2-7 . TRBV9 TGTGCCAGCAGCGCGGGACCTAACTACGAGCAGTACTTC CASSAGPNYEQYF
. TRBJ2-2 few TRBV28 TGTGCCAGCAACGGGGGAGGATCGAACACCGGGGAGCTGTTTTTT CASNGGGSNTGELFF
TRBD2 TRBJ2-7 . TRBV6-2/TRBV6-3 TGTGGGAGTAGAGCGGGATCCTACGAGCAGTACTTC CGSRAGSYEQYF
. TRBJ2-5 . TRBV29-1 TGCAGCGTTGTAACGAACCAACAGACCCAGTACTTC CSVVTNQQTQYF
TRBD1 TRBJ2-7 few TRBV28 TGTGCCAGCAGTGTCACCGGGACAGGGGTCTACGAGCAGTACTTC CASSVTGTGVYEQYF
TRBD1 TRBJ2-7 many TRBV5-1 TGCGCCAGCAGCTTGAAACCGGGACAGGGTGCGTCCGAGCAGTACTTC CASSLKPGQGASEQYF
TRBD2 TRBJ2-7 many TRBV6-1 TGTGCCAGCAGGGCCGGGACTAGCGGTTCCTACGAGCAGTACTTC CASRAGTSGSYEQYF
. TRBJ2-7 few TRBV2 TGTGCCAGCAGTGAAATAGGGCTGGGGCCCTACGAGCAGTACTTC CASSEIGLGPYEQYF
TRBD1 TRBJ1-4 few TRBV14 TGTGCCAGCAGTCAAACTTGGACAGGGACTAATGAAAAACTGTTTTTT CASSQTWTGTNEKLFF
. TRBJ1-1 . TRBV6-4 TGTGCCAGCAAGGAACACCAGAACACTGAAGCTTTCTTT CASKEHQNTEAFF
. TRBJ2-1 many TRBV3-1 TGTGCCAGCAGCCAATTCGGGCATATCCCCCCATACAATGAGCAGTTCTTC CASSQFGHIPPYNEQFF
TRBD1 TRBJ2-2 few TRBV28 TGTGCCAGCAGTGGCAGGGGGCACGCCGGGGAGCTGTTTTTT CASSGRGHAGELFF